One and the same sample provided the 5 T cell receptor beta chains below, sequenced in a study of T-cell reconstitution after alpha-beta-depleted transplantation in children. Study conclusions and caveats: T-cell counts and diversity were attributed mostly to newly produced T cells one year after transplant.

Unique molecular identifiers featured in how the TCRbeta library was prepared. MiXCR, applied by TCRdb to the PCR reads, yields one record per CDR3 protein. Found here are some 300,000 distinct CDR3 sequences, approximately 7.3% of them singletons; the top ten hold 9.1%. Their target antigens are unknown. The material sequenced was peripheral blood, taken 360 days after TCRalphabeta/CD19-depleted stem cell transplant. All receptors come from a female patient aged 2-10 years who had a stem cell transplant for Fanconi anemia, so the T cells may come from the graft donor.

This clonotype came up many times. V and J are TRBV12-3 or TRBV12-4 and TRBJ1-2, with D hard to call. Trimming removed 3 bases at V and 8 bases at J, with 13 bases between. This CDR3 spans 13 amino acids. CDR3 protein: CASSFGLGLGYTF. The CDR3 coding sequence is TGTGCCAGCAGTTTCGGGCTAGGATTAGGCTACACCTTC.

This clonotype was counted many times. The chain couples TRBV15 to TRBJ2-1; D call uncertain. The CDR3 runs to 13 residues. Trimming took off 2 bases at V and 5 bases at J, with 7 bases between the two ends. CDR1 and CDR2 from the germline V gene are LNHNV and YYDKDF (reference sequence). This CDR3 reads CATSRRTDNEQFF. CDR3 sequence (DNA): TGTGCCACCAGCAGAAGGACGGACAATGAGCAGTTCTTC. Using reference TRBV15 and TRBJ2-1 for the parts outside the CDR3, the full variable domain is DAMVIQNPRYQVTQFGKPVTLSCSQTLNHNVMYWYQQKSSQAPKLLFHYYDKDFNNEADTPDNFQSRRPNTSFCFLDIRSPGLGDTAMYLCATSRRTDNEQFFGPGTRLTVL.

In regard to this clonotype: A much larger clonotype is one base distant, so this may be a read error. The chain couples TRBV28 to TRBJ2-1; D perhaps matches TRBD1 (6 bases). Germline-derived CDR1 and CDR2 are MDHEN and SYDVKM. The CDR3 totals 11 residues. Trimming cost V 10 bases and J 13 bases, with 17 bases left between them. The CDR3 DNA sequence: TGTGCCATCAGCTTGGTAGGGGGACAGTTCTTC. Its protein is CAISLVGGQFF.

This chain joins TRBV20-1 and TRBJ1-5; 10 nucleotides agree with TRBD1. Trimming cost V 6 bases and J 3 bases; bases outside gene matches: 11. The CDR3 has 16 amino acids. The germline CDR1 and CDR2 sequences are DFQATT and SNEGSKA (reference sequence). The DNA of the CDR3 is TGCAGTGCCAGGCGGATGACAGGGGGCAACAATCAGCCCCAGCATTTT. It is translated as CSARRMTGGNNQPQHF.

This sequence joins TRBV6-4 and TRBJ2-3, with 11 positions matching TRBD2. This CDR3 is built from 15 residues. Germline lookup yields CDR1 MRHNA and CDR2 SNTAGT. V shed 5 bases, J shed 5 bases, and the junction held 6 bases outside the gene matches. This CDR3 is CASSLTSGKGDTQYF. CDR3 DNA sequence: TGTGCCAGCAGTTTGACTAGCGGGAAAGGAGATACGCAGTATTTT.